These 2 T cell receptor beta chains share one sample of origin, sequenced in a study of blood T cell repertoires in COVID-19. Using immunoSEQ multiplex PCR, the repertoire was profiled, and TCRdb retains in-frame clones only, with some absent. Among just over 95,000 clones listed, around 87% were seen once. Sequenced: peripheral blood. These TCRs come from a human donor in a cohort sampled during active COVID-19.

The CDR3 here is CAWSASGRGPNQPQHF. CDR3 coding DNA: TGTGCCTGGAGCGCATCAGGGCGGGGTCCCAATCAGCCCCAGCATTTT. This chain uses TRBV30 with TRBJ1-5, with D perhaps matching TRBD1 (5 bases). This CDR3 comprises 16 residues. Germline CDR1 GTSNPN, CDR2 SVGIG (reference sequence). Trimming shortened V by 3 bases and J by 3 bases, and 18 bases separated the two germline ends.

The gene calls are TRBV7-9 and TRBJ1-2; 8 positions match TRBD1. CDR1 and CDR2 from the germline V gene are SEHNR and FQNEAQ (reference sequence). Losses at the gene ends were 0 bases for V and 1 base for J; bases not matched to a gene: 10. The CDR3 sequence is 18 residues long. The CDR3, as DNA: TGTGCCAGCAGCTTAGCGCTCCCAGGGGGCGAATTTAACTATGGCTACACCTTC. Translation: CASSLALPGGEFNYGYTF.